Detailed here is one TCR beta chain. The antigen is not known. The entry originates in a study of T cell responses to AZD1222 COVID-19 vaccine. Second doses at about 4 or about 12 weeks were pooled. Generated by immunoSEQ multiplex PCR, the TCRdb table keeps only in-frame clones and is missing some. The sample holds about 94,000 clones, approximately 87% seen once. Whole-study findings and limits: Spike-specific TCR breadth and depth both grew after two AZD1222 doses. The repertoires were collected only after the peak T cell response. Among those given AZD1222, only 6 or 7 were seropositive at baseline.

V shed 1 base and J shed 5 bases, with 8 bases lying between them. Germline CDR1 and CDR2: SEHNR and FQNEAQ (reference sequence). This CDR3 comprises 13 residues. The starting material was peripheral blood, obtained 28 days after the second AZD1222 dose. This sequence was found in an adult who received the AZD1222 COVID-19 vaccine. This chain joins TRBV7-9 and TRBJ1-1; TRBD1 might be the D (6 bases). The CDR3 protein is CASSLVQGTEAFF. The DNA for the CDR3 is TGTGCCAGCAGCTTAGTTCAGGGGACTGAAGCTTTCTTT.